The entry below describes one TCR beta chain. What it recognizes is unknown. The study ran its PCR with 60 Vbeta and 13 Jbeta primers. This table comes from immunoSEQ multiplex PCR, and its TCRdb copy is limited to in-frame clones, with some not included. Among 85,000 to 110,000 clones, under 85% were seen once, and the ten largest hold approximately 3.7%. The data stem from a study of cytomegalovirus exposure and HLA in healthy donors. Study overall: A prior study identified some 100 million unique TCR beta sequences from roughly 180 million T cells. HLA-typed donors were the source of about 85 million unique TCRs held in an early data release. General observations from the study: A classifier reportedly called cytomegalovirus status with high sensitivity and specificity. It was likely that a cluster of highly shared sequence variants was a sequencing artifact.

CDR3 length: 11 residues. From germline, CDR1 is SGHTA and CDR2 FQGNSA. Trimming left V 5 bases short and J 8 bases short, with 8 bases between. This clonotype was sampled from a man aged 50 to 59 in good health and CMV-seropositive. The J gene is TRBJ2-3, the V gene TRBV7-2; D is possibly TRBD2 (5 bases). Sample: PBMCs. The CDR3: CASSRAGTQYF. CDR3 sequence (DNA): TGTGCCAGCAGCCGTGCGGGTACGCAGTATTTT. Full variable domain (missing parts from reference TRBV7-2 and TRBJ2-3): GAGVSQSPSNKVTEKGKDVELRCDPISGHTALYWYRQSLGQGLEFLIYFQGNSAPDKSGLPSDRFSAERTGGSVSTLTIQRTQQEDSAVYLCASSRAGTQYFGPGTRLTVL.